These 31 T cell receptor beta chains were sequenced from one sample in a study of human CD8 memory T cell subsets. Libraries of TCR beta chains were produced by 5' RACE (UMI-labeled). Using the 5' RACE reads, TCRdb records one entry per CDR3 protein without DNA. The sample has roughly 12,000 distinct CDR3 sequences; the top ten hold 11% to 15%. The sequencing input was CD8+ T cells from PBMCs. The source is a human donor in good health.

CDR3 region: CASSQVPSSTDTQYF. This rearrangement joins TRBV4-1 to TRBJ2-3; TCRdb proposes TRBD2, but this gene call is untestable without DNA. The CDR3 is 15 residues long. Germline values: CDR1 MGHRA, CDR2 YSYEKL.

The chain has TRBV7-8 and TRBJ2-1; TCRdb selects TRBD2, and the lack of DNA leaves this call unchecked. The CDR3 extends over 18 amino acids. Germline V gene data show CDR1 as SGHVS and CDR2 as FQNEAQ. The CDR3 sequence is CASSLATGGPSPYNEQFF.

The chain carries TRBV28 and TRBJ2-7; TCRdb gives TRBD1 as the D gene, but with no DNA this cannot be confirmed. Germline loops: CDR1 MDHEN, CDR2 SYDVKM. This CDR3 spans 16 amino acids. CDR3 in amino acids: CASSLKGTAPSYEQYF.

Here the CDR3 reads CSVEGLAEETQYF. This sequence joins TRBV29-1 and TRBJ2-5. This CDR3 is built from 13 residues. Germline CDR1 is SQVTM and CDR2 is ANQGSEA.

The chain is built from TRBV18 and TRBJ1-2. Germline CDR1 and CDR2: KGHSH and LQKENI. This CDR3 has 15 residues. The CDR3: CASSPRADSKYGYTF. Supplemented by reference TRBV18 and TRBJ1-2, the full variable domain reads NAGVMQNPRHLVRRRGQEARLRCSPMKGHSHVYWYRQLPEEGLKFMVYLQKENIIDESGMPKERFSAEFPKEGPSILRIQQVVRGDSAAYFCASSPRADSKYGYTFGSGTRLTVV.

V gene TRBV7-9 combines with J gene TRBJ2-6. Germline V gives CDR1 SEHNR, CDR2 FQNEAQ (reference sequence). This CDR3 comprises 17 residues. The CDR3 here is CASSLIRAVSGANVLTF.

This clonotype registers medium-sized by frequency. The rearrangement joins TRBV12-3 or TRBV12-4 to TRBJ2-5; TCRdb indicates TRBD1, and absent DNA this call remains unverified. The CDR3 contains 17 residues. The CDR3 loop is CASSRFAGGHLQETQYF.

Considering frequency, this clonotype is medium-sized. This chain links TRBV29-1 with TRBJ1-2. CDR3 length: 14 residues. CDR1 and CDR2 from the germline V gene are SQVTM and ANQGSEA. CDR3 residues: CSVEDDEGSYGYTF.

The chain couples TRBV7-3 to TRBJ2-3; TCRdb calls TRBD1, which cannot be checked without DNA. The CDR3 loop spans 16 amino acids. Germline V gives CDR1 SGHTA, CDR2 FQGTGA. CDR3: CASSPATGDGTDTQYF.

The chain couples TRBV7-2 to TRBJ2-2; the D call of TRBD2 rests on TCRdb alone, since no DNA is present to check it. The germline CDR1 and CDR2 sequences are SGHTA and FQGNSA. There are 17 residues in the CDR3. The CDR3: CASSLIPAEVTTGELFF.

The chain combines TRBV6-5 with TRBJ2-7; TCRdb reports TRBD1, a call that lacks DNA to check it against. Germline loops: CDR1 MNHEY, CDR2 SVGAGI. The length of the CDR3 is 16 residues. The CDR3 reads CASSYSGRTGVYEQYF.

The CDR3 sequence: CSAPHPTSVDLHEQFF. This chain joins TRBV20-1 and TRBJ2-1; TCRdb selects TRBD2, and the lack of DNA leaves this call unchecked. CDR3 size: 16 residues. Germline CDR1 DFQATT, CDR2 SNEGSKA (reference sequence).

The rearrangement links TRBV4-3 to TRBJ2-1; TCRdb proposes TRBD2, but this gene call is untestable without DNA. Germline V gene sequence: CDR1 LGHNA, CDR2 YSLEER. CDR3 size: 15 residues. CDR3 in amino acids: CASSQAAAGRNEQFF.

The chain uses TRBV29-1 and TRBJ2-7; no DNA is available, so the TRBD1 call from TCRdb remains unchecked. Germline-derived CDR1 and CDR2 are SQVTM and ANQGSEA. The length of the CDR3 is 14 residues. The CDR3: CSVENPGGWDEQYF.

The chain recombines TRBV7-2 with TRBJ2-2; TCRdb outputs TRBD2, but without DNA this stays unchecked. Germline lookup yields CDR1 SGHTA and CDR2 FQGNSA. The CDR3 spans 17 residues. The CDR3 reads CASSLTAGERNTGELFF.

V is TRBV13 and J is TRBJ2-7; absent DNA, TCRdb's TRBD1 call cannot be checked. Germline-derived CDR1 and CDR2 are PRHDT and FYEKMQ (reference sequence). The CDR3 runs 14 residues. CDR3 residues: CASSLMDKTYEQYF.

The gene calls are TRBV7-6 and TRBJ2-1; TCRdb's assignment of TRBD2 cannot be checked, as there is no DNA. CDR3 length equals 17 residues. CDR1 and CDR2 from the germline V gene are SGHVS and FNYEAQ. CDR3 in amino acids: CASSLRHSGGAGNEQFF.

The CDR3 sequence is CASSLAQREWNEQYF. The rearrangement uses TRBV5-4 and TRBJ2-7; the TCRdb D gene call, TRBD2, has no DNA to confirm it. The CDR3 totals 15 residues. The V gene's germline CDR1 is SGHNT and CDR2 YYREEE (reference sequence).

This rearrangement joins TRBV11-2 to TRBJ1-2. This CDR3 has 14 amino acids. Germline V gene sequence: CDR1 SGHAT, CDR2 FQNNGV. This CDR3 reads CASSLVPSINGYTF.

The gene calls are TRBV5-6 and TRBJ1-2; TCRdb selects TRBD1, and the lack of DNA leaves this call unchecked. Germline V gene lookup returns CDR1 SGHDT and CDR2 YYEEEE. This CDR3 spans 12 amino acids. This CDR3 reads CASSFQGNGYTF.

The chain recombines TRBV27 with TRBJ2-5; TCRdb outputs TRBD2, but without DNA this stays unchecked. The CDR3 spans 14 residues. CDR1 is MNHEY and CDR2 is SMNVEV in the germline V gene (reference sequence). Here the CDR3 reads CASNPGLAAETQYF.

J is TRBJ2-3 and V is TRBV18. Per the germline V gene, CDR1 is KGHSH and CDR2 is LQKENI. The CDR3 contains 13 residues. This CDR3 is CASSPRDTDTQYF.

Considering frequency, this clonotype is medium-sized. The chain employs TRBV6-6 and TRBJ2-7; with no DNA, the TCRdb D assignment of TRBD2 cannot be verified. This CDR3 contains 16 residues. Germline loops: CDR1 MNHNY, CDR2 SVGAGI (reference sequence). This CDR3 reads CASSYGVASGGYEQYF.

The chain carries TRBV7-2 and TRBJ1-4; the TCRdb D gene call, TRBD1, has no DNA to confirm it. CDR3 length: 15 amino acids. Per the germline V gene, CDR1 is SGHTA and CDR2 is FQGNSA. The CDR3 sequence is CASSLEPGGGEKLFF. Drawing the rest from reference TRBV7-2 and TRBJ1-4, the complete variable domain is GAGVSQSPSNKVTEKGKDVELRCDPISGHTALYWYRQSLGQGLEFLIYFQGNSAPDKSGLPSDRFSAERTGGSVSTLTIQRTQQEDSAVYLCASSLEPGGGEKLFFGSGTQLSVL.

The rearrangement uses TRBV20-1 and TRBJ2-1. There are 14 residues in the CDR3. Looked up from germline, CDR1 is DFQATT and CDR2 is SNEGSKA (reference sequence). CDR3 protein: CSARAWESYNEQFF.

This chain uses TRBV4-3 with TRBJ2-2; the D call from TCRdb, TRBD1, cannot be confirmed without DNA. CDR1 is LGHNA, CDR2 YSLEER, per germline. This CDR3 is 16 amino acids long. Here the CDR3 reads CASSHTQGMSTGELFF.

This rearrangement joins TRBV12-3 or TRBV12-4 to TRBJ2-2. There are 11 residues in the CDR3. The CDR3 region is CASSFVGELFF.

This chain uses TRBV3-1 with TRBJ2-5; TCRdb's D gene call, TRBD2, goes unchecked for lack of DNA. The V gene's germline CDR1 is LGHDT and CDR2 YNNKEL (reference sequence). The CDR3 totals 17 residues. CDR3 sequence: CASSQATSGGYQETQYF.

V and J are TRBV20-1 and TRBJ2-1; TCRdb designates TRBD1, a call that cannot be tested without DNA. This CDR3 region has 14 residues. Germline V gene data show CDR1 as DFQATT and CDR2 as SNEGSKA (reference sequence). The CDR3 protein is CSARDLWTGNEQFF.

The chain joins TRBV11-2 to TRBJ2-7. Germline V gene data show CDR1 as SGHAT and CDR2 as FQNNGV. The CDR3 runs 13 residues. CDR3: CASRSYDSYEQYF.

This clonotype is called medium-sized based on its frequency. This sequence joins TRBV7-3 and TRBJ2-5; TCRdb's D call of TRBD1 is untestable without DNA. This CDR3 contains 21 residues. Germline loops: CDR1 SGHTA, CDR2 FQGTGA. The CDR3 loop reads CASSSLRWSTGGQVSKETQYF.